Listed below are T cell receptor beta chains from one sample, sequenced in a study of shared clonotypes between healthy human individuals. Clones were sequenced by immunoSEQ multiplex PCR, and TCRdb holds only the in-frame ones, with some missing. Among about 710,000 clones listed, 72% were seen once. Specimen: memory CD4+ T cells sorted from blood. The receptor set was obtained from a woman in her twenties or thirties in good health. Each CDR3 is given without its conserved first and last residue. Fields, in order: J gene, V gene, CDR3 protein.

J: TRBJ1-2; V: TRBV18; CDR3: ASSPGRGTDYGYT
J: TRBJ2-7; V: TRBV7-9; CDR3: ASSHARDYYSYEQY
J: TRBJ2-5; V: TRBV15; CDR3: ATSRGVGLAEETQY
J: TRBJ2-1; V: TRBV4-1; CDR3: ASSQAPLGRNNEQF
J: TRBJ2-7; V: TRBV2; CDR3: ASSKTSGSYEQY
J: TRBJ1-3; V: TRBV2; CDR3: ASTPSQRGNTIY
J: TRBJ1-4; V: TRBV28; CDR3: ASSYTTGLGEKLF
J: TRBJ2-7; V: TRBV10-3; CDR3: AISESGEMGQRKGEQY
J: TRBJ2-7; V: TRBV7-3; CDR3: ASSLKRSSTVQTEQHSSYEQY
J: TRBJ1-5; V: TRBV20-1; CDR3: SARDNQPQH
J: TRBJ2-3; V: TRBV4-1; CDR3: ASRRTGSSTDTQY
J: TRBJ2-7; V: TRBV15; CDR3: ATSRNEGYEQY
J: TRBJ2-5; V: TRBV28; CDR3: ASSFRRGLETQY
J: TRBJ2-4; V: TRBV7-2; CDR3: ASSLGKNIQY
J: TRBJ2-1; V: TRBV5-1; CDR3: ASSLAISLGSEQF
J: TRBJ1-5; V: TRBV27; CDR3: ASSLSGQINQPQH
J: TRBJ1-2; V: TRBV7-9; CDR3: ASSPLAGIFHYGYT
J: TRBJ1-2; V: TRBV28; CDR3: ASSTPARYYGYT
J: TRBJ2-7; V: TRBV11-2; CDR3: ASSLPLAGRSYEQY
J: TRBJ2-1; V: TRBV11-1; CDR3: ASSRGPYNEQF
J: TRBJ2-7; V: TRBV5-1; CDR3: ASSLVGEAYEQY
J: TRBJ2-4; V: TRBV9; CDR3: ASSPRRRENIQY
J: TRBJ2-1; V: TRBV28; CDR3: ASSFSGTDEQF
J: TRBJ2-2; V: TRBV7-3; CDR3: ASSRIDTGELF
J: TRBJ1-5; V: TRBV28; CDR3: ASSFGTIGGSRQPQH
J: TRBJ1-1; V: TRBV18; CDR3: ASSPVRQQLGTNTEAF
J: TRBJ2-1; V: TRBV1; CDR3: TSSQDRDRRAGRNEQF
J: TRBJ2-6; V: TRBV19; CDR3: ASVQTGQGEPGANVLT
J: TRBJ2-7; V: TRBV23-1; CDR3: ASSLKPYEQY
J: TRBJ2-1; V: TRBV7-9; CDR3: ASSIGTSGPYNEQF
J: TRBJ2-4; V: TRBV18; CDR3: ASSPRSREDIQY
J: TRBJ2-7; V: TRBV27; CDR3: ASRLEYEQY
J: TRBJ2-3; V: TRBV30; CDR3: AWSVGSGGIDTQY
J: TRBJ2-2; V: TRBV5-6; CDR3: ASSFSPIGELF
J: TRBJ2-1; V: TRBV10-3; CDR3: AISGLVRGGNEQF
J: TRBJ1-6; V: TRBV30; CDR3: AWSGTYASPLH
J: TRBJ2-3; V: TRBV7-3; CDR3: ASSFSGGSTDTQY
J: TRBJ2-7; V: TRBV5-1; CDR3: ASSPAGGGPYEQY
J: TRBJ2-5; V: TRBV7-9; CDR3: ASSQAGKETQY
J: TRBJ1-1; V: TRBV30; CDR3: AWSVLDRNTEAF
J: TRBJ2-1; V: TRBV11-2; CDR3: ASSSGATSGYNEQF
J: TRBJ2-2; V: TRBV7-2; CDR3: ASSATLGELF